What follows are 17 T cell receptor beta chains derived from one specimen sequenced in a study of cytomegalovirus exposure and HLA in healthy donors. PCR involved 60 Vbeta and 13 Jbeta primers. Libraries were prepared by immunoSEQ multiplex PCR; TCRdb keeps only in-frame clonotypes and omits some of them. The sample features approximately 40,000 clones, with about 1.8% in its top ten. Sequenced material: PBMCs. The receptors originated from a woman younger than 45 in good health and CMV-seronegative.

This rearrangement joins TRBV7-2 to TRBJ2-3, with D maybe TRBD1 (5 bases). V lost 5 bases and J 8 bases, leaving 11 bases between the germline ends. CDR1 is SGHTA, CDR2 FQGNSA, per germline. The CDR3 contains 12 residues. CDR3 amino acids: CASSPPQGTQYF. The CDR3 DNA reads TGTGCCAGCAGCCCACCCCAGGGTACGCAGTATTTT.

This sequence joins TRBV5-6 and TRBJ2-1; D perhaps matches TRBD2 (5 bases). The CDR3 is 11 amino acids. Germline V gene lookup returns CDR1 SGHDT and CDR2 YYEEEE. Trimming cost V 3 bases and J 10 bases, with 8 bases left between them. CDR3: CASSSTREQFF. The CDR3 DNA is TGTGCCAGCAGCTCAACTAGAGAGCAGTTCTTC.

This chain joins TRBV2 and TRBJ2-5, with 11 nucleotides matching TRBD2. The CDR3 is made up of 15 amino acids. The V and J ends lost 5 bases and 4 bases, in that order; junction bases with no gene match: 6. Germline V gene sequence: CDR1 SNHLY, CDR2 FYNNEI. The CDR3 reads CASSKLAGEVETQYF. The CDR3 nucleotides read TGTGCCAGCAGTAAACTAGCGGGAGAAGTAGAGACCCAGTACTTC.

The chain has TRBV6-5 and TRBJ2-7; TRBD2 aligns across 13 bases. The CDR3 sequence is 14 residues long. Germline values: CDR1 MNHEY, CDR2 SVGAGI. V gave up 6 bases and J gave up 4 bases; unmatched junction bases: 3. The CDR3 nucleotides are TGTGCCAGCAGGCCGACTAGCGGGAGGTACGAGCAGTACTTC. It yields the protein CASRPTSGRYEQYF.

V gene TRBV5-1 combines with J gene TRBJ1-3; D remains unclear. Germline V gene lookup returns CDR1 SGHRS and CDR2 YFSETQ. V lost 1 base, J lost 3 bases, and 14 bases lay in between. The CDR3 is made up of 16 amino acids. The DNA of the CDR3 is TGCGCCAGCAGCTTGATAGAGGGCCGGGTTGGAAACACCATATATTTT. This sequence encodes CASSLIEGRVGNTIYF.

V usage is TRBV7-9 and J usage is TRBJ2-7, with 8 bases fitting TRBD2. The CDR3 spans 15 residues. The germline V gene has CDR1 SEHNR and CDR2 FQNEAQ (reference sequence). V was pared by 4 bases and J by 1 base, with 6 bases of the junction left unmatched. CDR3 sequence (DNA): TGTGCCAGCAGCTCCCCGAGACTAGCGTCCTACGAGCAGTACTTC. It codes for CASSSPRLASYEQYF.

This sequence joins TRBV10-3 and TRBJ2-2; D ambiguous. Germline V gives CDR1 ENHRY, CDR2 SYGVKD. The CDR3 sequence is 17 residues long. V gave up 8 bases and J gave up 0 bases, with 19 bases separating them. CDR3 nucleotides: TGTGCCATCTCTGTAGTCGACACAAAAGCGAACACCGGGGAGCTGTTTTTT. Translation gives CAISVVDTKANTGELFF.

The chain links TRBV4-1 to TRBJ2-7; TRBD1 agrees at 7 bases. From germline, CDR1 is MGHRA and CDR2 YSYEKL. The CDR3 runs 15 residues. J gave up 1 base and V 4 bases, and 7 bases lay outside the gene matches. The CDR3 DNA follows: TGCGCCAGCAGCCCGAAAAACAGGGGATCCTACGAGCAGTACTTC. This translates into CASSPKNRGSYEQYF.

The CDR3 sequence is CASRTGQDYYEQYF. In nucleotides, the CDR3 is TGTGCCAGCAGGACGGGACAGGACTACTACGAGCAGTACTTC. This chain connects TRBV28 to TRBJ2-7, with 8 positions matching TRBD1. V gave up 6 bases and J gave up 3 bases; unmatched junction bases: 7. CDR3 length: 14 amino acids. The germline V gene has CDR1 MDHEN and CDR2 SYDVKM.

The chain recombines TRBV19 with TRBJ1-5, with D possibly TRBD1 on 5 matching bases. The ends were cut back, 3 bases at V and 0 bases at J, with 15 bases in the middle. CDR1 is LNHDA, CDR2 SQIVND, per germline (reference sequence). The CDR3 contains 17 residues. The CDR3 is CASSISGGLYSNQPQHF. CDR3 nucleotide sequence: TGTGCCAGTAGTATTAGTGGGGGACTCTATAGCAATCAGCCCCAGCATTTT.

The chain recombines TRBV12-5 with TRBJ1-5; 10 bases agree with TRBD1. The J segment lost 5 bases and the V segment lost 2 bases, leaving 6 bases of the junction unmatched. CDR3 length: 16 residues. CDR1 and CDR2 (germline): LGHNT, FRNRAP. In nucleotides, the CDR3 is TGTGCTAGTGGTTTGTGGGGACAGGGGTTCGATCAGCCCCAGCATTTT. Its translation is CASGLWGQGFDQPQHF.

The V gene is TRBV19, the J gene TRBJ1-2, with D perhaps matching TRBD1 (5 bases). The CDR3 contains 12 residues. Germline-derived CDR1 and CDR2 are LNHDA and SQIVND (reference sequence). Trimming took off 5 bases at V and 4 bases at J, with 8 bases between the two ends. The CDR3: CASSPQGYGYTF. CDR3 nucleotides: TGTGCCAGTAGTCCTCAGGGCTATGGCTACACCTTC. The full variable domain, completed using reference TRBV19 and TRBJ1-2, is DGGITQSPKYLFRKEGQNVTLSCEQNLNHDAMYWYRQDPGQGLRLIYYSQIVNDFQKGDIAEGYSVSREKKESFPLTVTSAQKNPTAFYLCASSPQGYGYTFGSGTRLTVV.

This chain uses TRBV6-1 with TRBJ1-5, with 10 bases identical to TRBD1. Germline CDR1 is MNHNS and CDR2 is SASEGT. With 2 bases clipped from V and 7 bases from J, the junction kept 5 bases outside the gene matches. This CDR3 spans 15 amino acids. The CDR3 sequence is CASSERDRGWQPQHF. The CDR3 bases are TGTGCCAGCAGTGAACGGGACAGGGGTTGGCAGCCCCAGCATTTT.

CDR3 residues: CASSFRVARTDTQYF. DNA for the CDR3: TGTGCCAGCAGTTTCAGGGTAGCCCGCACAGATACGCAGTATTTT. V usage is TRBV27 and J usage is TRBJ2-3, with a tentative D call TRBD1 (5 bases). Germline CDR1 MNHEY, CDR2 SMNVEV (reference sequence). The ends were cut back, 3 bases at V and 1 base at J, with 11 bases in the middle. The length of the CDR3 is 15 residues.

V gene TRBV11-3 combines with J gene TRBJ2-4, with 9 bases lining up with TRBD2. Per the germline V gene, CDR1 is SGHNT and CDR2 is YENEEA. V shed 1 base, J shed 5 bases, and the junction held 3 bases outside the gene matches. This CDR3 comprises 15 residues. CDR3 coding DNA: TGTGCCAGCAGCTTAGGACGCGGGAGGGAAAACATTCAGTACTTC. Amino acid sequence: CASSLGRGRENIQYF.

This chain links TRBV4-1 with TRBJ1-1; weak D call: TRBD1 (6 bases). V was clipped by 4 bases and J by 1 base, with 10 bases between them. Looked up from germline, CDR1 is MGHRA and CDR2 is YSYEKL. The CDR3 is 14 residues long. The CDR3 sequence: CASSRSDRNTEAFF. CDR3 bases: TGCGCCAGCAGCCGGTCGGACAGGAACACTGAAGCTTTCTTT.

The V gene is TRBV4-2, the J gene TRBJ2-3; 13 bases fit TRBD2. The germline gives CDR1 LGHNA, CDR2 YNFKEQ. The trim removed 6 bases at V and 5 bases at J, leaving 5 bases unmatched. The CDR3 sequence is 15 residues long. The CDR3 sequence: CASSLRTSGRDTQYF. In DNA, the CDR3 is TGTGCCAGCAGTCTCCGGACTAGCGGGAGAGATACGCAGTATTTT.